This TCR beta chain was identified during a study of shared clonotypes between healthy human individuals (dated by TCRdb to about 2020). The study in broad terms: The cohort comprised a couple of women and a few men aged 18 to 49 years. To estimate repertoire size and how much clonotypes are shared between individuals, the study performed deep sequencing of blood TCR repertoires from a few healthy adults. Each donor's leukapheresis produced roughly between roughly 0.85 and 9 billion PBMCs. For each donor, three plates each were used for CD4 naive and CD4 memory, two plates were used for CD8 naive, and one plate was used for CD8 memory. Different laboratories and diverse techniques were used to prepare libraries and sequence TCR repertoires, to increase sequencing depth and limit assay-specific biases.

Trimming removed 0 bases from V and 7 bases from J; the gene matches leave 11 bases unexplained. Taken from the germline V gene (reference sequence), the CDR1 and CDR2 loops are LNHNV and YYDKDF. From cysteine to phenylalanine, the CDR3 is 16 amino acids long. The retained sequence is limited to the CDR3, 48 bases, with the frame set at the first base. CD8 naive samples consisted of CD45RO-negative cells that were positively selected for CCR7, yielding a CD45RA+CCR7+ population without TemRA cells. Healthy HIV-negative adults with no recently reported acute infections or vaccinations were included as donors. Every donor was a Caucasian adult residing in Nashville, Tennessee, USA. Blood was collected by leukapheresis, and PBMCs were isolated by Ficoll-Histopaque density gradient centrifugation and then cryopreserved in liquid nitrogen vapor phase. Analytical flow cytometry was used to check the purity and quantity of each magnetically sorted T cell population. Genomic DNA was isolated from every sorted fraction and measured by UV absorbance on a Nanodrop 2000c.

Overall study outcomes, separate from this receptor: Compared with non-shared clonotypes, the clonotypes found in all four sorted-subset donors had higher generation probabilities. The small number of donors limited the genetic and exposure-history diversity represented. Pairwise subsampling led to the expectation that sequencing depth would affect the degree of clonotype sharing among donors. Sampling was restricted to blood, and TCR repertoires in tissue are likely to differ from TCR repertoires in blood. Naive subsets generally had larger estimated clonotype richness than memory subsets did. Sharing across several donors was observed for approximately 5% of naive CD4, over 3% of naive CD8, 2% to 2.5% of memory CD4, and over 0.3% of memory CD8 clonotypes. Rarefaction of sorted-subset datasets indicated incomplete sequencing despite the large sequencing depth.

About this clone: No cognate antigen has been identified for it. No much larger clone exists at a distance of one base, and base qualities are not known.

Using the deep immunoSEQ assay, TCR CDR3 regions were amplified from genomic DNA by multiplex PCR. Genomic DNA extracted from each cell subset was distributed evenly over all wells of several immunoSEQ 96-well plates, and each plate served as one replicate. For sorted subsets, roughly 200 ng of genomic DNA, equivalent to 25,000 to 35,000 T cell genomes, went into each replicate PCR. The purified libraries were quantified using a Qubit 3.0 fluorometer, sized with a Bioanalyzer 2100, and then quantified again using the KAPA Library Quantification kit. Each immunoSEQ 96-well plate was sequenced on its own single-read 150-cycle Illumina NextSeq 550 flow cell. In the original analysis: Because the immunoSEQ output held only junctional sequences and lacked quality scores, the filtering could not match the filtering applied to full-length reads. Sequences were annotated with PyIR, a Python wrapper for IgBLAST v1.9, using IMGT germline references to assign V/J genes and CDR3. Reads were removed for weak V/J assignments (E-value above 1e-6), missing CDR3, stop codons, out-of-frame junctions, or ambiguous translated residues. V3J clonotypes were defined as sequences sharing the same inferred V gene, J gene, and CDR3 amino acid sequence. Percentage overlap between repertoires was calculated by dividing the number of shared unique clonotypes by the size of the smaller repertoire. Three approaches were used to assess repertoire richness: RTK rarefaction, the Chao1 estimator, and Recon v2.1 estimates of unobserved clonotypes. For all TCRbeta clonotypes obtained by the gDNA method from four donors, generation probabilities were computed with OLGA. TCRdb provides this immuneACCESS table in a form limited to in-frame rearrangements. Some clones are lacking; in checked studies, under half of them reflect an unresolved V gene, and why the rest are absent is not known. V and J calls plus clone size are reproduced from that table; the DNA served to infer D and trimming. Across this sample there are approximately 1.9 million clones, with around 93% seen only once. The ten largest clones add up to about 1.7% of the sample.

The V and J segments used are TRBV15 and TRBJ1-1, with 7 bases matching TRBD1. The sequenced sample consisted of naive CD8+ T cells from PBMCs. Taken with the paper, the label for cell subset or site translates to: CD45RA+CCR7+. This receptor was taken from a man younger than 30 in good health. Some clones in this sample may be carry-over from other donors' samples. The sequenced DNA: TGTGCCACCAGCAGAGATCCCCCGATGACAGGGAGTGAAGCTTTCTTT. Translated, it reads CATSRDPPMTGSEAFF.